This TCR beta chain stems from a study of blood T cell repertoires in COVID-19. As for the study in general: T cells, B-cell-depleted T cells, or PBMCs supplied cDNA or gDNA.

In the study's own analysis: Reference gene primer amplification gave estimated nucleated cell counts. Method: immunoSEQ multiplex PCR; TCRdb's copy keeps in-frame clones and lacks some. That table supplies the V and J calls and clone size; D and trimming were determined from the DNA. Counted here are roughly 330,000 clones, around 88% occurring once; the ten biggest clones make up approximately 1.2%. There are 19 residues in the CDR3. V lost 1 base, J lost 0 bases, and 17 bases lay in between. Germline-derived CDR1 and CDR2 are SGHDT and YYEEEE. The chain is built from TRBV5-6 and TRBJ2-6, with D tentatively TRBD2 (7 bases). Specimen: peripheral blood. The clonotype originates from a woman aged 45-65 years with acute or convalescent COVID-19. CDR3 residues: CASSLWRGTTHSGANVLTF. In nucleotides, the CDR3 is TGTGCCAGCAGCTTGTGGAGGGGGACTACCCACTCTGGGGCCAACGTCCTGACTTTC. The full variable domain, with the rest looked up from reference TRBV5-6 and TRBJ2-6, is DAGVTQSPTHLIKTRGQQVTLRCSPKSGHDTVSWYQQALGQGPQFIFQYYEEEERQRGNFPDRFSGHQFPNYSSELNVNALLLGDSALYLCASSLWRGTTHSGANVLTFGAGSRLTVL.